This TCR beta chain derives from a study of T cell changes during pregnancy in multiple sclerosis. The table came from immunoSEQ multiplex PCR; TCRdb's copy has only in-frame clones and leaves some out. The data show around 110,000 clones, roughly 92% seen once. This clonotype originated in a female donor with multiple sclerosis, enrolled in a pregnancy study. The material sequenced was peripheral blood, taken after pregnancy.

The chain's CDR3 is CASSFNNRIEGEKLFF. The CDR3 DNA sequence: TGCGCCAGCAGCTTTAATAACCGTATCGAGGGAGAAAAACTGTTTTTT. The chain combines TRBV5-1 with TRBJ1-4; no reliable D call. The V end lost 2 bases, the J end lost 8 bases, and 19 bases lay between the germline ends. The CDR3 is made up of 16 amino acids. The germline V gene has CDR1 SGHRS and CDR2 YFSETQ.